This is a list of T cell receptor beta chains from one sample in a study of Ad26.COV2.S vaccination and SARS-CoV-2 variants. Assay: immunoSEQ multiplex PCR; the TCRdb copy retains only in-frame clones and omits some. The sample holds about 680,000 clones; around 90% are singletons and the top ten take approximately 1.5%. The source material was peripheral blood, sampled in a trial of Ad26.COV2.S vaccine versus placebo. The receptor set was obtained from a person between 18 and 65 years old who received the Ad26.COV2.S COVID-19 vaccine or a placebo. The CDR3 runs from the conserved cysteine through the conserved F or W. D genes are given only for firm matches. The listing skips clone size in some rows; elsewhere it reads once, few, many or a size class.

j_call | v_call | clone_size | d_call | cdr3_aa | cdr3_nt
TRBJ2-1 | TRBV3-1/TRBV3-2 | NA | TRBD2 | CASSPRGLAGAYEQFF | TGTGCCAGCAGCCCAAGAGGGCTAGCGGGAGCCTATGAGCAGTTCTTC
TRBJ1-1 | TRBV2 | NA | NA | CASSDLGHQNTEAFF | TGTGCCAGCAGTGACTTGGGACACCAGAACACTGAAGCTTTCTTT
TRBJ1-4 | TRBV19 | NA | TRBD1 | CATRTGGNEKLFF | TGTGCCACCAGGACAGGAGGAAATGAAAAACTGTTTTTT
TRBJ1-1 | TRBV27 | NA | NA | CASSLGRDITEAFF | TGTGCCAGCAGTTTAGGCAGGGACATCACTGAAGCTTTCTTT
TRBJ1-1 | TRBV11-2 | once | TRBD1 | CASSLAPGQGNTEAFF | TGTGCCAGCAGCTTAGCCCCAGGACAGGGGAACACTGAAGCTTTCTTT
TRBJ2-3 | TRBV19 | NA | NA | CASSIVGSTSTDTQYF | TGTGCCAGTAGTATAGTAGGTTCCACTAGCACAGATACGCAGTATTTT
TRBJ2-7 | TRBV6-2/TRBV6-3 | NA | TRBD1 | CASSGDRTALRYEQYF | TGTGCCAGCAGCGGGGACAGGACGGCTCTTCGTTACGAGCAGTACTTC
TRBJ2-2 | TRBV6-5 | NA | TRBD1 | CASSSRGTGETGELFF | TGTGCCAGCAGTTCCCGTGGGACAGGGGAAACCGGGGAGCTGTTTTTT
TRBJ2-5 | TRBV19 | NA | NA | CASRVNGGETQYF | TGTGCCAGTAGGGTGAACGGGGGAGAGACCCAGTACTTC
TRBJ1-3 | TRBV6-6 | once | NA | CASSYTPYGTIYF | TGTGCCAGCAGTTATACCCCTTATGGCACCATATATTTT
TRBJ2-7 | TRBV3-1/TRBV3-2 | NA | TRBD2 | CASSSIGLAGYEQYF | TGTGCCAGCAGCTCTATCGGACTAGCGGGGTACGAGCAGTACTTC
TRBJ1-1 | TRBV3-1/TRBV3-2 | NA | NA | CASSQQGSIAFF | TGTGCCAGCAGCCAGCAGGGGAGTATTGCTTTCTTT
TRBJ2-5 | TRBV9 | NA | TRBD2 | CASSVAGGPGETQYF | TGTGCCAGCAGCGTAGCGGGAGGGCCTGGAGAGACCCAGTACTTC
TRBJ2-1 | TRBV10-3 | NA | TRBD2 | CAISVTGGSYNEQFF | TGTGCCATCAGTGTCACGGGGGGGAGTTACAATGAGCAGTTCTTC
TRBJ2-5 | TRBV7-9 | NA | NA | CATRSSIQETQYF | TGTGCCACCCGCAGTTCGATCCAAGAGACCCAGTACTTC
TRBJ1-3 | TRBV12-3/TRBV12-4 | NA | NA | CASSYSSGNTIYF | TGTGCCAGCAGTTATAGCTCTGGAAACACCATATATTTT
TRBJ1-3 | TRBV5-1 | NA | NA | CASRASDGSSGNTIYF | TGCGCCAGCAGAGCTAGCGACGGCAGCTCTGGAAACACCATATATTTT